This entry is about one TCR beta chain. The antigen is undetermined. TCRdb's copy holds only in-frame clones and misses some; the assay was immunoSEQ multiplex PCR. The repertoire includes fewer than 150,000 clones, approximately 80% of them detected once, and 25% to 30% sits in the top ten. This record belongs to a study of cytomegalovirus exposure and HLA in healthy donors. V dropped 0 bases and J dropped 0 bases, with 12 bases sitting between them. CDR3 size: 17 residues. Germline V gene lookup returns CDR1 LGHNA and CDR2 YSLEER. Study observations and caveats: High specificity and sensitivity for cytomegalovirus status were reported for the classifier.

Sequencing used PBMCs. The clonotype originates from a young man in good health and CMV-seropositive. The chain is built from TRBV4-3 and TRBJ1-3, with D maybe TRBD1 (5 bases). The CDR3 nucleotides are TGCGCCAGCAGCCAAGAGATAACCGACAGCTCTGGAAACACCATATATTTT. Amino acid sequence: CASSQEITDSSGNTIYF.